One sample yielded the 26 T cell receptor beta chains listed below, sequenced in a study of OX40 agonist ivuxolimab in advanced cancers. Sequencing was performed with immunoSEQ multiplex PCR; in TCRdb, only in-frame clones are kept and a portion is missing. This sample has 70,000 to 95,000 clones, with about 85% found just once. The sequencing used CD4+ or CD8+ T cells sorted from blood, collected in a trial of the OX40 agonist ivuxolimab. The receptor source for this set is an adult with an advanced solid tumor such as melanoma, head and neck, liver or kidney cancer.

This chain joins TRBV9 and TRBJ2-5, with a weak D call TRBD2 (5 bases). CDR3 length: 15 residues. Trimming took 0 bases from V and 5 from J, leaving 14 bases between them. Per germline, CDR1 SGDLS and CDR2 YYNGEE. The CDR3 region has the DNA TGTGCCAGCAGCGTAGAGGCGGGTTCTACGGAGACCCAGTACTTC. Encoded protein: CASSVEAGSTETQYF. The variable domain in full, with the rest retrieved from reference TRBV9 and TRBJ2-5, is DSGVTQTPKHLITATGQRVTLRCSPRSGDLSVYWYQQSLDQGLQFLIQYYNGEERAKGNILERFSAQQFPDLHSELNLSSLELGDSALYFCASSVEAGSTETQYFGPGTRLLVL.

The chain is built from TRBV5-4 and TRBJ1-2; D is unresolved. Germline V gene data show CDR1 as SGHNT and CDR2 as YYREEE (reference sequence). This CDR3 comprises 11 residues. V gave up 4 bases and J gave up 8 bases, with 9 bases separating them. The CDR3 here is CASSRLGGYTF. CDR3 coding DNA: TGTGCCAGCAGCAGGTTAGGAGGCTACACCTTC. Looking up the rest from reference TRBV5-4 and TRBJ1-2 gives the full variable domain: ETGVTQSPTHLIKTRGQQVTLRCSSQSGHNTVSWYQQALGQGPQFIFQYYREEENGRGNFPPRFSGLQFPNYSSELNVNALELDDSALYLCASSRLGGYTFGSGTRLTVV.

The chain couples TRBV7-2 to TRBJ2-3; D unresolved. The V gene's germline CDR1 is SGHTA and CDR2 FQGNSA. V shed 0 bases and J shed 0 bases, with 4 bases lying between them. This CDR3 has 14 amino acids. DNA for the CDR3: TGTGCCAGCAGCTTAGCGTCTAGCACAGATACGCAGTATTTT. It is translated as CASSLASSTDTQYF.

J is TRBJ2-5 and V is TRBV6-6; the match to TRBD1 covers 7 bases. The J call could be wrong; TRBJ2-7 is a better fit for the DNA end. Germline CDR1 reads MNHNY; CDR2 reads SVGAGI (reference sequence). This CDR3 has 16 amino acids. The CDR3, as DNA: TGTGCCAGCAGTTACGTGGGGATGACAGGGACCTACGAGCAGTACTTC. It codes for CASSYVGMTGTYEQYF.

The chain uses TRBV7-2 and TRBJ2-3, with D unresolved. Germline lookup yields CDR1 SGHTA and CDR2 FQGNSA. V lost 5 bases and J 0 bases, leaving 12 bases between the germline ends. The CDR3 length is 15 residues. CDR3 DNA sequence: TGTGCCAGCAGCGAGTCCCTCCAAAGCACAGATACGCAGTATTTT. This sequence encodes CASSESLQSTDTQYF.

This chain uses TRBV5-6 with TRBJ1-2; D unclear. The V and J ends lost 0 bases and 7 bases respectively, with 19 bases between them. Germline CDR1 and CDR2: SGHDT and YYEEEE. The CDR3 consists of 16 residues. DNA of the CDR3: TGTGCCAGCAGCTTGGACCTAGGAGGGAGTATTGGTGGCTACACCTTC. Residues: CASSLDLGGSIGGYTF.

The rearrangement joins TRBV7-9 to TRBJ2-2; unclear D gene. Trimming removed 1 base from V and 9 bases from J, with 9 bases in between. The CDR3 is 13 amino acids. Per germline, CDR1 SEHNR and CDR2 FQNEAQ (reference sequence). CDR3 coding DNA: TGTGCCAGCAGCTTAGAAGGTCCACGGGAGCTGTTTTTT. Encoded protein: CASSLEGPRELFF. The variable domain in full, completed from reference TRBV7-9 and TRBJ2-2, reads DTGVSQNPRHKITKRGQNVTFRCDPISEHNRLYWYRQTLGQGPEFLTYFQNEAQLEKSRLLSDRFSAERPKGSFSTLEIQRTEQGDSAMYLCASSLEGPRELFFGEGSRLTVL.

V gene TRBV30 combines with J gene TRBJ2-7; D possibly corresponds to TRBD2 (5 bases). Germline V gene data show CDR1 as GTSNPN and CDR2 as SVGIG (reference sequence). This CDR3 comprises 13 residues. The ends were cut back, 0 bases at V and 7 bases at J, with 13 bases in the middle. For the CDR3, the DNA is TGTGCCTGGAGTGTAACCGGGGTGGGGGAGCAGTACTTC. Amino acids: CAWSVTGVGEQYF.

The V call is TRBV9, the J call TRBJ2-7; D call uncertain. CDR3 length: 13 residues. Germline V gives CDR1 SGDLS, CDR2 YYNGEE. V was shortened by 3 bases and J by 7 bases, with 14 bases between the two germline ends. CDR3 protein: CASSAGSKGEQYF. CDR3 nucleotide sequence: TGTGCCAGCAGCGCCGGCTCCAAAGGGGAGCAGTACTTC.

This clone was recorded only once. This rearrangement joins TRBV7-8 to TRBJ2-5; D gene ambiguous. V was clipped by 5 bases and J by 4 bases, with 8 bases between them. The CDR3 sequence is 12 residues long. Germline lookup yields CDR1 SGHVS and CDR2 FQNEAQ. CDR3: CASSGFPETQYF. The CDR3 DNA is TGTGCCAGCAGCGGCTTCCCAGAGACCCAGTACTTC.

The chain carries TRBV28 and TRBJ2-7; D is uncertain. The ends were cut back, 5 bases at V and 3 bases at J, with 8 bases in the middle. The CDR3 is 12 residues long. CDR1 is MDHEN and CDR2 is SYDVKM in the germline V gene. CDR3 in amino acids: CASSQVIYEQYF. CDR3 DNA: TGTGCCAGCAGTCAGGTGATCTACGAGCAGTACTTC.

This clone was observed a few times. This sequence joins TRBV13 and TRBJ2-7; D unclear. V lost 5 bases to trimming and J lost 5 bases, with 16 bases between them. CDR3 size: 14 residues. From germline, CDR1 is PRHDT and CDR2 FYEKMQ (reference sequence). CDR3 DNA: TGTGCCAGCAGCCTCCGGTTGGTGAGCCACGAGCAGTACTTC. Its protein product is CASSLRLVSHEQYF.

The chain combines TRBV4-1 with TRBJ2-1, with D possibly called TRBD1 or TRBD2 (6 bases each). The CDR3 extends over 15 amino acids. Trimming removed 2 bases at V and 10 bases at J, with 18 bases between. Germline CDR1 MGHRA, CDR2 YSYEKL. The CDR3 DNA reads TGCGCCAGCAGCCAAACAGGGTTAGGTGGAGGGGAGCAGTTCTTC. Translating gives CASSQTGLGGGEQFF.

The rearrangement links TRBV13 to TRBJ2-3; D is possibly TRBD1 or TRBD2 (5 bases each). Trimming stripped 5 bases from V and 6 bases from J, with 21 bases between. The CDR3 has 16 residues. The germline gives CDR1 PRHDT, CDR2 FYEKMQ (reference sequence). The CDR3 region is CASSPRTKTWRDTQYF. The CDR3 DNA is TGTGCCAGCAGCCCACGGACAAAAACTTGGAGGGATACGCAGTATTTT.

CDR3 sequence (DNA): TGTGCCAGCAGCCCCGACAGGGTGAATCAGCCCCAGCATTTT. This translates into CASSPDRVNQPQHF. J is TRBJ1-5 and V is TRBV6-6; 7 bases fit TRBD1. V dropped 6 bases and J dropped 4; count of bases not matched to a gene: 6. The CDR3 is 14 amino acids. Per germline, CDR1 MNHNY and CDR2 SVGAGI (reference sequence).

The J gene is TRBJ2-7, the V gene TRBV28; D is uncertain. The CDR3 runs to 13 residues. Germline V CDR1 and CDR2: MDHEN, SYDVKM. V gave up 7 bases and J gave up 4 bases, with 14 bases separating them. The CDR3 DNA sequence: TGTGCCAGCACCAAAGTTTTGGGGTACGAGCAGTACTTC. Encoded protein: CASTKVLGYEQYF. Full variable domain (remainder filled in from reference TRBV28 and TRBJ2-7): DVKVTQSSRYLVKRTGEKVFLECVQDMDHENMFWYRQDPGLGLRLIYFSYDVKMKEKGDIPEGYSVSREKKERFSLILESASTNQTSMYLCASTKVLGYEQYFGPGTRLTVT.

This clone was seen only once. The V gene is TRBV7-6, the J gene TRBJ2-2; tentatively, D is TRBD1 (5 bases). Germline CDR1 SGHVS, CDR2 FNYEAQ. V was cut by 3 bases and J by 4 bases, with 9 bases left in between. The CDR3 covers 14 residues. CDR3 in DNA: TGTGCCAGCAGCTTGTCAGGGCCCACCGGGGAGCTGTTTTTT. Protein sequence: CASSLSGPTGELFF. Filled out from reference TRBV7-6 and TRBJ2-2, the complete variable domain reads GAGVSQSPRYKVTKRGQDVALRCDPISGHVSLYWYRQALGQGPEFLTYFNYEAQQDKSGLPNDRFSAERPEGSISTLTIQRTEQRDSAMYRCASSLSGPTGELFFGEGSRLTVL.

This clone has a handful of counts. This chain connects TRBV5-1 to TRBJ2-3, with 7 positions matching TRBD1. J gave up 4 bases and V 7 bases, and 6 bases lay outside the gene matches. Per germline, CDR1 SGHRS and CDR2 YFSETQ. The CDR3 extends over 13 amino acids. CDR3 bases: TGCGCCAGCTTTAGACAGGGTGCAGATACGCAGTATTTT. Translated, it gives CASFRQGADTQYF.

The J gene is TRBJ2-7, the V gene TRBV21-1. TRBV21-1 is marked as a pseudogene. This CDR3 spans 10 amino acids. This CDR3 reads CASNPRAADF. CDR3 sequence (DNA): TGTGCCAGCAACCCCCGAGCCGCAGACTTC.

In its sample, this clone was seen once. The chain recombines TRBV30 with TRBJ2-7; 9 nucleotides match TRBD1. This CDR3 has 15 amino acids. Germline CDR1 GTSNPN, CDR2 SVGIG (reference sequence). Trimming cost V 0 bases and J 5 bases; bases outside gene matches: 8. The CDR3 reads CAWSVLYDRGNEQYF. In DNA form, the CDR3 reads TGTGCCTGGAGTGTACTATATGACAGGGGGAACGAGCAGTACTTC.

V gene TRBV5-5 combines with J gene TRBJ1-1; D possibly corresponds to TRBD1 (6 bases). The CDR3 covers 16 residues. The V and J ends lost 4 bases and 1 base respectively, with 17 bases between them. The germline gives CDR1 SGHKS, CDR2 YYEKEE (reference sequence). The CDR3 DNA sequence: TGTGCCAGCAGCCCCTGGTTACAGGGTAAGAACACTGAAGCTTTCTTT. Translation: CASSPWLQGKNTEAFF.

The chain joins TRBV5-1 to TRBJ2-5, with D perhaps given as TRBD1 or TRBD2 (6 bases each). Between the trimmed V and J ends, which lost 7 bases and 4 bases, there was a span of 23 bases. Germline V gene sequence: CDR1 SGHRS, CDR2 YFSETQ. The CDR3 extends over 16 amino acids. This CDR3 is CASVPGADRGGETQYF. CDR3 nucleotides: TGCGCCAGCGTCCCGGGGGCAGACCGTGGGGGAGAGACCCAGTACTTC.

Only one count was recorded for this clone. This chain connects TRBV7-9 to TRBJ2-1; 7 nucleotides align to TRBD2. J gave up 9 bases and V 6 bases, and 11 bases lay outside the gene matches. Germline-derived CDR1 and CDR2 are SEHNR and FQNEAQ (reference sequence). The length of the CDR3 is 14 residues. The DNA for the CDR3 is TGTGCCAGCAGTTACGTGCCAAAGCGGGGTGAGCAGTTCTTC. This sequence encodes CASSYVPKRGEQFF.

This sequence joins TRBV30 and TRBJ2-1; TRBD2 agrees at 11 bases. The CDR3 is 15 residues long. Germline assignment: CDR1 GTSNPN and CDR2 SVGIG (reference sequence). Germline trimming cut 1 base from V and 5 bases from J; bases unmatched to any gene: 4. DNA of the CDR3: TGTGCCTGGAGTGACGTACTAGCGGGGGACAATGAGCAGTTCTTC. Translation gives CAWSDVLAGDNEQFF.

V usage is TRBV10-2 and J usage is TRBJ2-7; TRBD2 might be the D (5 bases). This CDR3 comprises 16 residues. In germline, CDR1 is WSHSY, CDR2 SAAADI. V was shortened by 8 bases and J by 4 bases, with 24 bases between the two germline ends. The CDR3 nucleotides read TGCGCCAGCTACTCGATCGGGGAGACGGAATGGTACGAGCAGTACTTC. This encodes CASYSIGETEWYEQYF.

This chain links TRBV30 with TRBJ2-1; the match to TRBD2 covers 7 bases. The CDR3 totals 15 residues. Losses at the gene ends were 3 bases for V and 4 bases for J; bases not matched to a gene: 9. Per the germline V gene, CDR1 is GTSNPN and CDR2 is SVGIG (reference sequence). The CDR3 bases are TGTGCCTGGAGCGGGGATAGGGACTATTACAATGAGCAGTTCTTC. Translating it yields CAWSGDRDYYNEQFF.